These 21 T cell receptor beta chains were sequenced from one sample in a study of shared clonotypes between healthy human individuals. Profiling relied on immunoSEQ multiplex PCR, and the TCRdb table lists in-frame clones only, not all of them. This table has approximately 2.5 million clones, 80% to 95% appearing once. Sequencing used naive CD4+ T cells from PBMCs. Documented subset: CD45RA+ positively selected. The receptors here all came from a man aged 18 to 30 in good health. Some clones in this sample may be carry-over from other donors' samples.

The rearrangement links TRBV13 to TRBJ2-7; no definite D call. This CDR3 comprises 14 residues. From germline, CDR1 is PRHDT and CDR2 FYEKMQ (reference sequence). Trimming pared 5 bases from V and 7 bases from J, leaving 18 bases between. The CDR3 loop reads CASSRKQFWGEQYF. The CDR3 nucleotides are TGTGCCAGCAGCCGTAAACAGTTTTGGGGAGAGCAGTACTTC.

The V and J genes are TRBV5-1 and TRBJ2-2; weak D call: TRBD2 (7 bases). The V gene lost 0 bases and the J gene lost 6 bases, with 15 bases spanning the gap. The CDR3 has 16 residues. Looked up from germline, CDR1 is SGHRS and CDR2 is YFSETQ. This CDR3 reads CASSLEGEGQSGELFF. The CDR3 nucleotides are TGCGCCAGCAGCTTGGAGGGGGAGGGCCAATCCGGGGAGCTGTTTTTT.

The CDR3 loop is CASSHNREANTEAFF. CDR3 coding DNA: TGTGCCAGCTCACACAACAGGGAGGCGAACACTGAAGCTTTCTTT. The chain joins TRBV18 to TRBJ1-1; perhaps TRBD1 as D (6 bases). The CDR3 totals 15 residues. Per germline, CDR1 KGHSH and CDR2 LQKENI. The germline V and J ends were trimmed by 4 bases and 1 base, with 13 bases remaining between them.

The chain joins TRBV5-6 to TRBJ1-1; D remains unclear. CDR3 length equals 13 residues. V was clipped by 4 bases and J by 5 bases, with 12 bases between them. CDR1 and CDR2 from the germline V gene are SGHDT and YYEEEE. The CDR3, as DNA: TGTGCCAGCAGCCGAACATTGGGGACTGAAGCTTTCTTT. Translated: CASSRTLGTEAFF.

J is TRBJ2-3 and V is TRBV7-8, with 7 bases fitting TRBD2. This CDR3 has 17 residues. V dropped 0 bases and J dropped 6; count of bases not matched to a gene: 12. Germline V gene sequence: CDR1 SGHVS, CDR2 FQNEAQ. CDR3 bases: TGTGCCAGCAGCTTAGCGGCCCCGGGGGGTAAGCGCGATACGCAGTATTTT. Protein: CASSLAAPGGKRDTQYF.

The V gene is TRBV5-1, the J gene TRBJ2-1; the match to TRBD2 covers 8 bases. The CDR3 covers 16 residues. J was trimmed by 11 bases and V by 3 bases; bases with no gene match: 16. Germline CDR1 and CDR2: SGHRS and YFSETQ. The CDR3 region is CASSSTSGSPRSQQFF. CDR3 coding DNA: TGCGCCAGCAGCTCTACCAGCGGGAGCCCCCGCTCACAGCAGTTCTTC.

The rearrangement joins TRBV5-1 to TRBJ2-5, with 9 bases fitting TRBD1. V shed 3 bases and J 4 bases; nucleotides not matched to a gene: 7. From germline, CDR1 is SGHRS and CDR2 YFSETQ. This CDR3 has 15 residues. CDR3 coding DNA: TGCGCCAGCAGCTCTACCGGGACAGGGCTAGAGACCCAGTACTTC. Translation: CASSSTGTGLETQYF.

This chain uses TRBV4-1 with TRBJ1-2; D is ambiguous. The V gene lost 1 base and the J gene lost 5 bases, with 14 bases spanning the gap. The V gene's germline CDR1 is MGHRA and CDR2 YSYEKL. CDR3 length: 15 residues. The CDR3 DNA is TGCGCCAGCAGCCAAGGGAAGGAGGAATTGTATGGCTACACCTTC. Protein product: CASSQGKEELYGYTF.

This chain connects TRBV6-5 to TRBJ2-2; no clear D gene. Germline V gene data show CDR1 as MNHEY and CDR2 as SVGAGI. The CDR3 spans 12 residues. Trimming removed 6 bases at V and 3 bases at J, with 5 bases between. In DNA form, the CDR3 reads TGTGCCAGCAGCCATGACACCGGGGAGCTGTTTTTT. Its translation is CASSHDTGELFF.

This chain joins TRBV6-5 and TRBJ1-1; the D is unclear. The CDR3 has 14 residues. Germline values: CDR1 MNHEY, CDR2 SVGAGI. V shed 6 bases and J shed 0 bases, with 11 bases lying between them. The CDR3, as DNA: TGTGCCAGCAGCGACGGACGGGTGAACACTGAAGCTTTCTTT. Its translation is CASSDGRVNTEAFF.

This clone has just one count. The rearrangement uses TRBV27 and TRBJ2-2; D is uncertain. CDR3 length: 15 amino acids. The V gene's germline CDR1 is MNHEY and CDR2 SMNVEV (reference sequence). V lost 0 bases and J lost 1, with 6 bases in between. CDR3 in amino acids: CASSLSWENTGELFF. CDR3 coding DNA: TGTGCCAGCAGTTTATCATGGGAGAACACCGGGGAGCTGTTTTTT.

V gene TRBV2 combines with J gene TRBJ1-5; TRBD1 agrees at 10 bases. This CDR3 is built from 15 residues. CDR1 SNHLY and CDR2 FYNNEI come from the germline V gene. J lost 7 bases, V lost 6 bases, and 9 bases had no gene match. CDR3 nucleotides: TGTGCCAGCAGCGAACCGGGACAGGGGCACCAGCCCCAGCATTTT. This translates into CASSEPGQGHQPQHF. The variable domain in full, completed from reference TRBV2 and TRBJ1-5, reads EPEVTQTPSHQVTQMGQEVILRCVPISNHLYFYWYRQILGQKVEFLVSFYNNEISEKSEIFDDQFSVERPDGSNFTLKIRSTKLEDSAMYFCASSEPGQGHQPQHFGDGTRLSIL.

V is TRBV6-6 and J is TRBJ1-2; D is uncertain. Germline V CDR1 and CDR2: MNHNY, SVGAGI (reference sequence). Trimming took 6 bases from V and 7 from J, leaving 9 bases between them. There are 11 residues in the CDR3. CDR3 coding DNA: TGTGCCAGCAGCCTAACGGCTGGCTACACCTTC. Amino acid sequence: CASSLTAGYTF.

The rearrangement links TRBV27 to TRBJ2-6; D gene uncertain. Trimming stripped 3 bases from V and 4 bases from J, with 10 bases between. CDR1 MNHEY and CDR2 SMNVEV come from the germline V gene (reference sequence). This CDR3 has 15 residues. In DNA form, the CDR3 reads TGTGCCAGCAGTTTGATAGGTAAGGGGGCCAACGTCCTGACTTTC. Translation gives CASSLIGKGANVLTF.

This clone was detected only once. In DNA, the CDR3 is TGCAGCGTCGACAGGGTCCAAGAGACCCAGTACTTC. The encoded protein is CSVDRVQETQYF. The chain links TRBV29-1 to TRBJ2-5; 7 nucleotides align to TRBD1. CDR1 is SQVTM and CDR2 is ANQGSEA in the germline V gene. V lost 6 bases to trimming and J lost 1 base; unmatched junction nucleotides: 2. The CDR3 covers 12 residues.

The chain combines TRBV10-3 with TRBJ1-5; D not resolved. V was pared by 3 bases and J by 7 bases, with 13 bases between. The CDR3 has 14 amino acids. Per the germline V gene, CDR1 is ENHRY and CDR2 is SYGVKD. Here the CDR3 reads CAISDSPGLQPQHF. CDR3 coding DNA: TGTGCCATCAGTGATAGTCCCGGGTTACAGCCCCAGCATTTT.

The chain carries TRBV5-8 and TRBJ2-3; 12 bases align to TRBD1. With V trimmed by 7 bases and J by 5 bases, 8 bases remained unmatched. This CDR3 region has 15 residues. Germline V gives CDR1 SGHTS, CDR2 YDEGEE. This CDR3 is CASGERDRGQDTQYF. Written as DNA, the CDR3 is TGTGCCAGCGGAGAACGGGACAGGGGGCAAGATACGCAGTATTTT. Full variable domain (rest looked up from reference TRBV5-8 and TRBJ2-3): EAGVTQSPTHLIKTRGQQATLRCSPISGHTSVYWYQQALGLGLQFLLWYDEGEERNRGNFPPRFSGRQFPNYSSELNVNALELEDSALYLCASGERDRGQDTQYFGPGTRLTVL.

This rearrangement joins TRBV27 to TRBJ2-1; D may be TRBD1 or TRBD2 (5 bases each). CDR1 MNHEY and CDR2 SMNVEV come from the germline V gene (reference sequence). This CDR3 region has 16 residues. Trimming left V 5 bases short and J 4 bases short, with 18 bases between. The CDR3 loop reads CASSTLGDPRYNEQFF. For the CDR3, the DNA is TGTGCCAGCAGTACCCTAGGGGACCCCCGTTACAATGAGCAGTTCTTC.

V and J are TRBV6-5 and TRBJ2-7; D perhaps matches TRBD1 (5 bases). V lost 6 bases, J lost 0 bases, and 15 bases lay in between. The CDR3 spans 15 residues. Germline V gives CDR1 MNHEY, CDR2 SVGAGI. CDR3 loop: CASRLRAGSSYEQYF. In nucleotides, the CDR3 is TGTGCCAGCAGACTCAGGGCCGGCAGCTCCTACGAGCAGTACTTC.

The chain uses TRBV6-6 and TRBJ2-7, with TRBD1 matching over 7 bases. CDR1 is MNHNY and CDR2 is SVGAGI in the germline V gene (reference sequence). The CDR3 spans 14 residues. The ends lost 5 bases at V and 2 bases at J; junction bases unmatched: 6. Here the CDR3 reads CASSRQGSAYEQYF. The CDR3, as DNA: TGTGCCAGCAGTCGACAGGGTTCAGCCTACGAGCAGTACTTC.

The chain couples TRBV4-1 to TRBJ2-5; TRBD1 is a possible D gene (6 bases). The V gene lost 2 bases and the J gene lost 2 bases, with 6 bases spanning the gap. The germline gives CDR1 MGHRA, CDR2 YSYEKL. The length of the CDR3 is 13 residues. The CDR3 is CASSQQGQETQYF. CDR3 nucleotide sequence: TGCGCCAGCAGCCAACAGGGGCAAGAGACCCAGTACTTC.